The sequence of this T cell receptor beta chain was determined in a study of cytomegalovirus exposure and HLA in healthy donors. Findings and caveats of the study: The authors considered a cluster of highly shared sequence variants likely to be a sequencing artifact. Under in vitro conditions, a few CMV-associated chains were confirmed as specific for CMV antigens. Both high specificity and high sensitivity reportedly marked the classifier's diagnosis of cytomegalovirus status.

The primer mix had 60 Vbeta and 13 Jbeta primers. TCRdb's copy holds only in-frame clones and misses some; the assay was immunoSEQ multiplex PCR. The table records roughly 62,000 clones, 60% to 85% of them present only once. This clone has a single count. The antigen remains undetermined. The germline CDR1 and CDR2 sequences are LGHNT and FRNRAP. V was pared by 0 bases and J by 2 bases, with 6 bases of the junction left unmatched. This CDR3 comprises 17 residues. The chain combines TRBV12-5 with TRBJ2-5; 10 bases align to TRBD1. The receptor's source is a woman in her 40s in good health and CMV-seropositive. The sample was PBMCs. The CDR3 bases are TGTGCTAGTGGTTTGGTATCACTGGGACAGGGGCAAGAGACCCAGTACTTC. As protein: CASGLVSLGQGQETQYF. Drawing the rest from reference TRBV12-5 and TRBJ2-5, the complete variable domain is DARVTQTPRHKVTEMGQEVTMRCQPILGHNTVFWYRQTMMQGLELLAYFRNRAPLDDSGMPKDRFSAEMPDATLATLKIQPSEPRDSAVYFCASGLVSLGQGQETQYFGPGTRLLVL.